This TCR beta chain was identified during a study of T-cell reconstitution after alpha-beta-depleted transplantation in children. General study results and limits: In patients about two months after transplant, alpha-beta T cells reportedly arose from several hundred expanded graft clones.

The CDR3 covers 11 residues. The germline V gene has CDR1 SQVTM and CDR2 ANQGSEA. V lost 8 bases to trimming and J lost 8 bases; unmatched junction nucleotides: 8. Unique molecular identifiers were used to barcode this TCRbeta library. TCRdb processed the PCR reads anew with MiXCR; each CDR3 protein has one entry. The repertoire holds 490,000 or so distinct CDR3 sequences, with 10% as singletons. With respect to this clonotype: The antigen is unknown. This sequence may be a read error, since a much larger clone differs from it by one base.

This material consisted of PBMCs, taken before TCRalphabeta/CD19-depleted stem cell transplant. This receptor was identified in a child aged 2 to 15 with inherited bone marrow failure, due to receive a stem cell transplant. This rearrangement joins TRBV29-1 to TRBJ1-1, with 7 bases lining up with TRBD1. Here the CDR3 DNA reads TGCAGCCGCGTAGGGACAGACGAAGCTTTCTTT. It specifies CSRVGTDEAFF.